The clone carrying this T cell receptor beta chain was counted between two and nine times. Libraries from naive CD8 cells were generated from 20,000 to 1,000,000 sorted cells (with 10%, 30% or 50% RNA). Sorting recovered naive CD8 T cells on a CD8+CD4-CCR7+CD45RA+ profile. This record comes from a study of molecular identifiers for immune sequencing clone quantification. The overall study: Four portions were sequenced after RNA from about 20,000 or 100,000 naive CD8 cells was split five ways in replicates.

The germline V gene has CDR1 GTSNPN and CDR2 SVGIG (reference sequence). The CDR3 totals 11 residues. Previously described methods and listed TCR primers were employed for the bulk TCR libraries. One entry per CDR3 protein results from TCRdb running MiXCR on the PCR reads. This sample has about 640,000 distinct CDR3 sequences; 20% occur once, and the top ten carry roughly 0.85%. The source of this sequence is a human donor in good health. Some libraries in this study had Jurkat cell RNA spiked in. Material for sequencing was naive CD8+ T cells from blood, with Jurkat cell RNA spiked in. The subset: FACS-sorted CD8+CD4-CCR7+CD45RA+ naive T cells. The chain is built from TRBV30 and TRBJ2-7, with D tentatively TRBD1 (5 bases). The CDR3 loop reads CSTERGYEQYF. As DNA, the CDR3 is TGTTCGACCGAAAGGGGATACGAGCAGTACTTC.